This passage covers 20 T cell receptor beta chains from one sample sequenced in a study of cytomegalovirus exposure and HLA in healthy donors. PCR was performed using 60 Vbeta and 13 Jbeta primers. Clones were sequenced by immunoSEQ multiplex PCR, and TCRdb holds only the in-frame ones, with some missing. In all, the sample yields about 79,000 clones. The sequenced material came from PBMCs. Receptors originate from a man aged 30-40 years in good health and CMV-seronegative.

V and J are TRBV4-2 and TRBJ1-1; a possible D gene is TRBD1 (5 bases). Germline CDR1 is LGHNA and CDR2 is YNFKEQ. V was cut by 2 bases and J by 6 bases, with 16 bases left in between. This CDR3 has 15 residues. The CDR3 loop reads CASSQNRRGMAEAFF. CDR3 bases: TGTGCCAGCAGCCAAAATCGAAGGGGTATGGCTGAAGCTTTCTTT.

J is TRBJ2-1 and V is TRBV7-3; 8 bases line up with TRBD1. The ends lost 4 bases at V and 7 bases at J; junction bases unmatched: 12. CDR3 size: 16 residues. CDR1 is SGHTA and CDR2 is FQGTGA in the germline V gene. The CDR3 DNA sequence: TGTGCCAGCAGCTCGAACCCAGGGGGCTGGGGAAATGAGCAGTTCTTC. It yields the protein CASSSNPGGWGNEQFF.

The chain couples TRBV5-3 to TRBJ1-2; 9 bases agree with TRBD1. TRBV5-3 is known as an ORF, though its function is uncertain. The ends lost 4 bases at V and 3 bases at J; junction bases unmatched: 7. This CDR3 is built from 15 residues. As DNA, the CDR3 is TGTGCCAGAAGCAAAGGACAGGGGCCTTACTATGGCTACACCTTC. Protein: CARSKGQGPYYGYTF.

This sequence joins TRBV5-1 and TRBJ2-7, with D maybe TRBD2 (6 bases). The germline V and J ends were trimmed by 0 bases and 3 bases, with 10 bases remaining between them. This CDR3 region has 14 residues. Germline-derived CDR1 and CDR2 are SGHRS and YFSETQ. The CDR3 DNA reads TGCGCCAGCAGCTTGGTAGCGGTTAGCTACGAGCAGTACTTC. It is translated as CASSLVAVSYEQYF.

The chain uses TRBV5-6 and TRBJ2-5; 9 positions match TRBD1. J was trimmed by 4 bases and V by 4 bases; bases with no gene match: 5. The CDR3 totals 14 residues. From germline, CDR1 is SGHDT and CDR2 YYEEEE. The CDR3 DNA sequence: TGTGCCAGCAGCCGGACAGGGGTCGCAGAGACCCAGTACTTC. Translation gives CASSRTGVAETQYF.

V is TRBV9 and J is TRBJ1-6; the D is unclear. There are 16 residues in the CDR3. CDR1 is SGDLS, CDR2 YYNGEE, per germline. The germline V and J ends were trimmed by 6 bases and 0 bases, with 13 bases remaining between them. The CDR3 bases are TGTGCCAGCACCGCCCGGGAGGACTCCTATAATTCACCCCTCCACTTT. This encodes CASTAREDSYNSPLHF.

The rearrangement uses TRBV14 and TRBJ2-7, with D maybe TRBD2 (5 bases). The CDR3 runs to 13 residues. The germline CDR1 and CDR2 sequences are SGHDN and FVKESK. V gave up 10 bases and J gave up 3 bases, with 16 bases separating them. CDR3 bases: TGTGCCACCCAGCGAGCGGTAGACTACGAGCAGTACTTC. It codes for CATQRAVDYEQYF.

The CDR3 sequence: CAWSQGTSGRAGTDTQYF. In DNA, the CDR3 is TGTGCCTGGAGTCAAGGGACTAGCGGGAGGGCCGGGACAGATACGCAGTATTTT. V usage is TRBV30 and J usage is TRBJ2-3; 16 bases fit TRBD2. Germline V lookup: CDR1 GTSNPN, CDR2 SVGIG (reference sequence). With 2 bases clipped from V and 3 bases from J, the junction kept 8 bases outside the gene matches. CDR3 length equals 18 residues.

This chain links TRBV5-1 with TRBJ2-2; 7 nucleotides match TRBD2. This CDR3 is built from 15 residues. Trimming cost V 7 bases and J 3 bases; bases outside gene matches: 9. Germline V lookup: CDR1 SGHRS, CDR2 YFSETQ. CDR3 loop: CASGPTGGHTGELFF. In DNA form, the CDR3 reads TGCGCCAGCGGCCCGACGGGGGGACACACCGGGGAGCTGTTTTTT.

The chain is built from TRBV6-6 and TRBJ2-3, with 13 bases fitting TRBD2. Trimming cost V 4 bases and J 6 bases; bases outside gene matches: 4. This CDR3 has 15 residues. Looked up from germline, CDR1 is MNHNY and CDR2 is SVGAGI (reference sequence). CDR3 loop: CASSLGLAGRDTQYF. DNA for the CDR3: TGTGCCAGCAGTTTGGGACTAGCGGGGCGGGATACGCAGTATTTT.

This chain links TRBV2 with TRBJ1-1; TRBD1 matches 7 bases. The CDR3 spans 13 residues. CDR1 and CDR2 from the germline V gene are SNHLY and FYNNEI. Trimming at V came to 6 bases and at J to 1 base, leaving 2 bases not matched to a gene. The CDR3 loop is CASRGTANTEAFF. Here the CDR3 DNA reads TGTGCCAGCAGGGGGACAGCGAACACTGAAGCTTTCTTT.

This rearrangement joins TRBV27 to TRBJ2-2, with 7 bases aligning to TRBD2. The CDR3 runs to 18 residues. With V trimmed by 1 base and J by 4 bases, 12 bases remained unmatched. CDR1 and CDR2 from the germline V gene are MNHEY and SMNVEV (reference sequence). CDR3 DNA: TGTGCCAGCAGTTTATTTGGGCTAGCGGAGCAAGGCACCGGGGAGCTGTTTTTT. This codes for CASSLFGLAEQGTGELFF.

This chain uses TRBV11-3 with TRBJ2-1; 11 bases agree with TRBD2. J gave up 7 bases and V 2 bases, and 10 bases lay outside the gene matches. CDR3 size: 17 residues. Germline lookup yields CDR1 SGHNT and CDR2 YENEEA. The CDR3 region is CASSLTLTSGSGNEQFF. CDR3 nucleotides: TGTGCCAGCAGCTTAACGTTAACTAGCGGGAGCGGGAATGAGCAGTTCTTC.

The genes are TRBV4-2 and TRBJ2-5, with D possibly being TRBD2 (5 bases). Per the germline V gene, CDR1 is LGHNA and CDR2 is YNFKEQ. There are 14 residues in the CDR3. V was trimmed by 0 bases and J by 2 bases, leaving 7 bases between them. In nucleotides, the CDR3 is TGTGCCAGCAGCCAAGATCCGGGACAAGAGACCCAGTACTTC. Translating it yields CASSQDPGQETQYF.

J is TRBJ1-2 and V is TRBV13, with a tentative D call TRBD1 (5 bases). The CDR3 is 15 residues long. The V end was cut by 11 bases, the J end by 2 bases, with 21 bases between. Germline V gene data show CDR1 as PRHDT and CDR2 as FYEKMQ (reference sequence). The CDR3 loop is CAAGLRGVLNYGYTF. In DNA form, the CDR3 reads TGTGCCGCTGGGCTCCGGGGGGTACTAAACTATGGCTACACCTTC.

In DNA form, the CDR3 reads TGTGCCAGCAGCTTAGATTTTGGGGCGGAAAAACTGTTTTTT. This sequence encodes CASSLDFGAEKLFF. The gene calls are TRBV7-2 and TRBJ1-4; the D gene is possibly TRBD1 (5 bases). Trimming removed 1 base at V and 8 bases at J, with 11 bases between. The CDR3 runs 14 residues. Germline loops: CDR1 SGHTA, CDR2 FQGNSA.

This rearrangement joins TRBV5-1 to TRBJ2-5, with D tentatively TRBD1 (6 bases). The germline V and J ends were trimmed by 0 bases and 2 bases, with 11 bases remaining between them. The CDR3 has 15 amino acids. Germline V CDR1 and CDR2: SGHRS, YFSETQ. In DNA form, the CDR3 reads TGCGCCAGCAGCTTGGGGGGGCCGGCTCAAGAGACCCAGTACTTC. This translates into CASSLGGPAQETQYF.

The chain uses TRBV4-2 and TRBJ1-4, with D possibly TRBD1 on 6 matching bases. Germline CDR1 LGHNA, CDR2 YNFKEQ. The CDR3 spans 15 residues. With 5 bases removed from V and 3 bases from J, the gap between germline ends came to 13 bases. The CDR3 spells CASSSIRGSNEKLFF. The CDR3 coding sequence is TGTGCCAGCAGCTCTATCAGGGGCTCTAATGAAAAACTGTTTTTT.

The chain uses TRBV29-1 and TRBJ2-7; 7 nucleotides match TRBD1. Trimming took 3 bases from V and 6 from J; bases not matched to a gene: 8. Looked up from germline, CDR1 is SQVTM and CDR2 is ANQGSEA. This CDR3 is built from 13 residues. The CDR3: CSVEGTALTEQYF. Here the CDR3 DNA reads TGCAGCGTTGAGGGGACAGCCCTTACCGAGCAGTACTTC.

V gene TRBV7-8 combines with J gene TRBJ1-1; a possible D gene is TRBD1 (6 bases). Germline CDR1 is SGHVS and CDR2 is FQNEAQ. This CDR3 has 14 amino acids. Trimming pared 2 bases from V and 6 bases from J, leaving 13 bases between. This chain's CDR3 is CASSLWGGGAEAFF. DNA for the CDR3: TGTGCCAGCAGCTTATGGGGGGGCGGCGCTGAAGCTTTCTTT.